This T cell receptor (beta chain) derives from a study of T cells in Graves' hyperthyroidism and ophthalmopathy. Study-wide background: Before any treatment, at initial diagnosis, peripheral blood was collected. Study observations and caveats: Most thyroid clonotypes that were expanded above 0.001 also turned up in blood. Stable hyperthyroidism was separated from ophthalmopathy by a model based on 13 V-J features.

The CDR3 regions of TCR beta were amplified from RNA transcripts. TCR CDR3 underwent first-round RT-PCR with the HTBI primer set. TCRdb re-called the multiplex PCR reads with MiXCR, one entry per CDR3 protein. Among a few hundred thousand distinct CDR3 sequences listed, about 15% were seen once. Graves' hyperthyroidism showing no ophthalmopathy progression within 18 months was considered stable. This clonotype was detected a few times. What it recognizes is unknown. The material sequenced was blood. This sequence was found in a woman in her 30s with Graves' hyperthyroidism.

In DNA form, the CDR3 reads TGTGCCAGCAGTTTATCTCCGACCGGGACAATCGATGAGCAGTTCTTC. Protein: CASSLSPTGTIDEQFF. This chain connects TRBV27 to TRBJ2-1; D perhaps matches TRBD1 (6 bases). The CDR3 consists of 16 residues. The germline V gene has CDR1 MNHEY and CDR2 SMNVEV (reference sequence). V was trimmed by 0 bases and J by 8 bases, leaving 17 bases between them.